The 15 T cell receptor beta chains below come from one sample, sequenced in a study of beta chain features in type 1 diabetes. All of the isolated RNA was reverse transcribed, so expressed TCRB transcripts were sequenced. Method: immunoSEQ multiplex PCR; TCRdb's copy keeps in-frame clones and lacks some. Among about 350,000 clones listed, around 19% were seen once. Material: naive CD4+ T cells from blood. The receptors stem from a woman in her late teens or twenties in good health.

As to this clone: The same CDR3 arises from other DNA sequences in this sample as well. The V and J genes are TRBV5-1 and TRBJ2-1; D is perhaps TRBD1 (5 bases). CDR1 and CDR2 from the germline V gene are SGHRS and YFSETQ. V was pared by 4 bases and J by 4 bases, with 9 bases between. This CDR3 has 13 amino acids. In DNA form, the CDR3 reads TGCGCCAGCAGCCTAGACAGATACAATGAGCAGTTCTTC. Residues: CASSLDRYNEQFF.

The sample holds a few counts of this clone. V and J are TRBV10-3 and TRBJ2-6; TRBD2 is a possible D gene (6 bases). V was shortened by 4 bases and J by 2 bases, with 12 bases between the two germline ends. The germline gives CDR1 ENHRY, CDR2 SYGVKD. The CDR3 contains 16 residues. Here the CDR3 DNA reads TGTGCCATCAGTGGCGTGGGGGGTCCTGGGGCCAACGTCCTGACTTTC. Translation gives CAISGVGGPGANVLTF.

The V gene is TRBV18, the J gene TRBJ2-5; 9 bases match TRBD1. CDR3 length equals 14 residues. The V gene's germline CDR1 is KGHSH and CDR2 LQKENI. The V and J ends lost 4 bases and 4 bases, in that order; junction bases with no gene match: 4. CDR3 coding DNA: TGTGCCAGCTCACACGACAGGGGGAGAGAGACCCAGTACTTC. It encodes CASSHDRGRETQYF.

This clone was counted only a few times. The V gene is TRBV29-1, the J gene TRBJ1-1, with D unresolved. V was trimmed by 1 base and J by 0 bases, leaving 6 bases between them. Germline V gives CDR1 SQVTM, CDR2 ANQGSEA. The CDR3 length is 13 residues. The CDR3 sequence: CSVEGQVNTEAFF. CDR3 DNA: TGCAGCGTTGAAGGGCAGGTGAACACTGAAGCTTTCTTT.

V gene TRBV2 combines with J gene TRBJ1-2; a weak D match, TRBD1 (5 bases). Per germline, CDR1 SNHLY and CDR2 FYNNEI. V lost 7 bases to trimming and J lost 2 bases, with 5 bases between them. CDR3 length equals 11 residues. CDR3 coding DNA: TGTGCCAGCACAGGGAACTATGGCTACACCTTC. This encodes CASTGNYGYTF.

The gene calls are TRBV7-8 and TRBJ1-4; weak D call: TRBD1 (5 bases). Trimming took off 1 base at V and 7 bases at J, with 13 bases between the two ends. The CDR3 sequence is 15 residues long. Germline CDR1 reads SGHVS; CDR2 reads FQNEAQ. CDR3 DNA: TGTGCCAGCAGCTTAGGCCAGGGATTGTCTGAAAAACTGTTTTTT. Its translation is CASSLGQGLSEKLFF.

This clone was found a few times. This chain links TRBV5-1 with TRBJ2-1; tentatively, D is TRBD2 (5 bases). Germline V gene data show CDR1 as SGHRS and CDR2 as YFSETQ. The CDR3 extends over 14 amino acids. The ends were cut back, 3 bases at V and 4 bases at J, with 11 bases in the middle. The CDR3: CASSYTGRYNEQFF. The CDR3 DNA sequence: TGCGCCAGCAGCTATACGGGGAGATACAATGAGCAGTTCTTC. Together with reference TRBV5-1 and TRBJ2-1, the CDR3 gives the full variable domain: KAGVTQTPRYLIKTRGQQVTLSCSPISGHRSVSWYQQTPGQGLQFLFEYFSETQRNKGNFPGRFSGRQFSNSRSEMNVSTLELGDSALYLCASSYTGRYNEQFFGPGTRLTVL.

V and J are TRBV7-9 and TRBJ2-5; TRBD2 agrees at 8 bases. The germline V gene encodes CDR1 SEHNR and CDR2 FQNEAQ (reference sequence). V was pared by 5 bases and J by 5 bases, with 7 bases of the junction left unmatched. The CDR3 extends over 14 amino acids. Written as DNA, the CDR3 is TGTGCCAGCAGCGGCCCAGCGGGGGTTGAGACCCAGTACTTC. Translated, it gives CASSGPAGVETQYF.

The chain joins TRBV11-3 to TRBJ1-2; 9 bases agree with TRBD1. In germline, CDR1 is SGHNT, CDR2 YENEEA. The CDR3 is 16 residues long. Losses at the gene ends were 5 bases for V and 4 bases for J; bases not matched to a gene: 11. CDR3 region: CASSTPGQGTGYGYTF. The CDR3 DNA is TGTGCCAGCAGCACCCCCGGACAGGGGACGGGCTATGGCTACACCTTC. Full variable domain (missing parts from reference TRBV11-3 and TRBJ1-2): EAGVVQSPRYKIIEKKQPVAFWCNPISGHNTLYWYLQNLGQGPELLIRYENEEAVDDSQLPKDRFSAERLKGVDSTLKIQPAELGDSAVYLCASSTPGQGTGYGYTFGSGTRLTVV.

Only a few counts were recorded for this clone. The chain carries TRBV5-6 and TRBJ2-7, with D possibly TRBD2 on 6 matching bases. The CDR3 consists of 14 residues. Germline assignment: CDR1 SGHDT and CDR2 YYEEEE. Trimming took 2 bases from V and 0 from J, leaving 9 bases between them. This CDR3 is CASSFWTISYEQYF. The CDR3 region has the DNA TGTGCCAGCAGCTTCTGGACTATCTCCTACGAGCAGTACTTC.

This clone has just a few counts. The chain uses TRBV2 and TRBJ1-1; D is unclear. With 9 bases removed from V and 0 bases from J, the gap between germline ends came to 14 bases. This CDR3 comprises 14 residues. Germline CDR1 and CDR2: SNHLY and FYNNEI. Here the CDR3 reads CARNEGTVNTEAFF. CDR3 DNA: TGTGCCAGAAATGAGGGCACAGTGAACACTGAAGCTTTCTTT.

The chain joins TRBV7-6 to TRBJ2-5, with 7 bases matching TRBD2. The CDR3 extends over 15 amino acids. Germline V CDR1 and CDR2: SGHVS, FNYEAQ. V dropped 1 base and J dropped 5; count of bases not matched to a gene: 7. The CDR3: CASSLGLAVLETQYF. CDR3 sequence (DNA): TGTGCCAGCAGCTTAGGGCTAGCGGTTCTTGAGACCCAGTACTTC.

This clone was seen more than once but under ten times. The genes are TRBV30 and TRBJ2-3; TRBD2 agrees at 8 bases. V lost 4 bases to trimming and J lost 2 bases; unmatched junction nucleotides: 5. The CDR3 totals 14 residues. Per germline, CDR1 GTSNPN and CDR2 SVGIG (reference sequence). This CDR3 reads CAWNRAGATDTQYF. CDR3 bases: TGTGCCTGGAACCGAGCGGGGGCCACAGATACGCAGTATTTT.

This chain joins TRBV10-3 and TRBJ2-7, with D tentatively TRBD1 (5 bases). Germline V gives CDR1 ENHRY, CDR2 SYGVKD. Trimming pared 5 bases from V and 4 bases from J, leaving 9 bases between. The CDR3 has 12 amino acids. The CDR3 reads CAISTQGYEQYF. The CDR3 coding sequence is TGTGCCATCAGTACCCAGGGTTACGAGCAGTACTTC.

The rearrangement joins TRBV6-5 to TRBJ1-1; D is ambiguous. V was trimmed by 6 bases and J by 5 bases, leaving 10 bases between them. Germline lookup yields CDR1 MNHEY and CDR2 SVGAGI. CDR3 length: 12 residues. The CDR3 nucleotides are TGTGCCAGCAGCCGCCGAGGAACTGAAGCTTTCTTT. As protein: CASSRRGTEAFF.